This passage covers 4 T cell receptor beta chains from one sample sequenced in a study of T cell responses to AZD1222 COVID-19 vaccine. Repertoires were generated with immunoSEQ multiplex PCR, while TCRdb's copy carries only in-frame clones and drops some. The sample includes about 88,000 clones, 92% of them seen just once. The sequencing used peripheral blood, collected on day 0 of AZD1222 vaccination. Every receptor here comes from an adult in good health.

V usage is TRBV23-1 and J usage is TRBJ2-1; D remains unclear. TRBV23-1 is an ORF, and what it does is uncertain. CDR3 length: 15 residues. V dropped 1 base and J dropped 0 bases, with 7 bases sitting between them. CDR3 loop: CASSQFVSSYNEQFF. In DNA, the CDR3 is TGCGCCAGCAGTCAATTCGTCAGCTCCTACAATGAGCAGTTCTTC.

This chain joins TRBV12-3 or TRBV12-4 and TRBJ2-1; D gene unclear. Trimming left V 1 base short and J 8 bases short, with 9 bases between. CDR3 length equals 13 residues. The CDR3 DNA is TGTGCCAGCAGTTTAGAGGTCGCCTATGAGCAGTTCTTC. This sequence encodes CASSLEVAYEQFF.

The V gene is TRBV3-1 (or the pseudogene TRBV3-2), the J gene TRBJ1-5, with a tentative D call TRBD1 (5 bases). There are 15 residues in the CDR3. The germline V gene encodes CDR1 LGHDT and CDR2 YNNKEL (reference sequence). V lost 0 bases to trimming and J lost 4 bases, with 10 bases between them. The DNA of the CDR3 is TGTGCCAGCAGCCAAGAGGGGGGAGGGAATCAGCCCCAGCATTTT. Translation gives CASSQEGGGNQPQHF.

V and J are TRBV7-9 and TRBJ1-4, with a weak D call TRBD1 (6 bases). The CDR3 covers 16 residues. The germline V and J ends were trimmed by 5 bases and 5 bases, with 18 bases remaining between them. Germline values: CDR1 SEHNR, CDR2 FQNEAQ (reference sequence). The CDR3: CASSPNAVRGNEKLFF. The CDR3 DNA reads TGTGCCAGCAGCCCCAACGCGGTGAGGGGGAATGAAAAACTGTTTTTT.